The clone carrying this T cell receptor beta chain has a count of ten or more. Its specificity is unknown. The data are from a study of T cells in Graves' hyperthyroidism and ophthalmopathy. No ophthalmopathy progression within 18 months constituted stable Graves' hyperthyroidism. The study excluded patients with uncontrolled infection, other autoimmune disease, pregnancy or lactation. Each diagnosis drew on symptoms, thyroxine, TRAb, thyroid ultrasound and orbital computed tomography findings. The CDR3 length is 14 residues. V was pared by 5 bases and J by 5 bases, with 5 bases of the junction left unmatched. Germline V lookup: CDR1 KGHDR, CDR2 SFDVKD. RNA transcripts gave rise to amplified TCR beta CDR3 regions. The HTBI primer set served for first-round RT-PCR of the TCR CDR3. Each CDR3 protein is one row after TCRdb ran MiXCR on the multiplex PCR reads. The sample lists approximately 500,000 distinct CDR3 sequences, more than 45% occurring once.

General study findings and limits: Stable hyperthyroidism was told apart from ophthalmopathy by a model built on 13 V-J features.

The origin of this receptor is a woman in her late teens or twenties with Graves' hyperthyroidism. Sequences were obtained from peripheral blood or thyroid tissue (not recorded which). J is TRBJ2-5 and V is TRBV24-1, with 9 bases matching TRBD1. The CDR3 region is CATSAGTGRETQYF. Written as DNA, the CDR3 is TGTGCCACCAGTGCCGGGACAGGGAGGGAGACCCAGTACTTC.